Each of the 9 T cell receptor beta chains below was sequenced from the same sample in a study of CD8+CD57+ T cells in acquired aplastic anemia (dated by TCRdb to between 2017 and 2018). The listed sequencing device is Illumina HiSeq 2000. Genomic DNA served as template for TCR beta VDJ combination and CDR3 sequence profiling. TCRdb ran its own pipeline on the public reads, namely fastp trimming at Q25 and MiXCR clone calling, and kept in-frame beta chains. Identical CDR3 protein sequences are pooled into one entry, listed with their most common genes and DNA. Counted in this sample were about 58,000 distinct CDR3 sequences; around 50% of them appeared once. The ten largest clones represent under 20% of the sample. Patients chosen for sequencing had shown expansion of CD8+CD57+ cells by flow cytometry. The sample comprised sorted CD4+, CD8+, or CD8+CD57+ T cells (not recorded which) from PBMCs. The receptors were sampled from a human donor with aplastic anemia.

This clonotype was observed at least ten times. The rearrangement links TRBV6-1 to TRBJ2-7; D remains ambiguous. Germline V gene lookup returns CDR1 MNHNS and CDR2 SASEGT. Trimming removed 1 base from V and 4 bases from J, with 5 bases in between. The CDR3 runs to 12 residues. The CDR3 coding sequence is TGTGCCAGCAGTGAAGGAGCTTACGAGCAGTACGTC. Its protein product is CASSEGAYEQYV.

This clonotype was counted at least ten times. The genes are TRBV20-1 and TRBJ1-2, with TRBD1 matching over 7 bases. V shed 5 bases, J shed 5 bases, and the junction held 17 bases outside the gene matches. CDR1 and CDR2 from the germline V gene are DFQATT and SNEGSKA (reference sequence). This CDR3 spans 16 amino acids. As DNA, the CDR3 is TGCAGTGCTTTCGCCTCGGACAGGCCACTCCCTTATGGCTACACCTTC. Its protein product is CSAFASDRPLPYGYTF.

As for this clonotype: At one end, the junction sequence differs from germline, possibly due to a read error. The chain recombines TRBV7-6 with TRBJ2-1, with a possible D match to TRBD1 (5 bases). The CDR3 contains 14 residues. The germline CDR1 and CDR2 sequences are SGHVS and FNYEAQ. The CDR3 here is CASSPQDTNNEQFF. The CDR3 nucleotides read TGTGCTAGCAGCCCCCAGGACACCAACAATGAGCAGTTCTTC.

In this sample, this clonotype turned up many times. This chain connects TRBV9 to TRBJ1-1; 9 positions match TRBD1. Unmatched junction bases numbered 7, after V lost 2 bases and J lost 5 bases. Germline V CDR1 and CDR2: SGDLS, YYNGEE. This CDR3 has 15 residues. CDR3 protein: CASSVLQGAGTEAFF. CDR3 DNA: TGTGCCAGCAGCGTTTTACAGGGGGCAGGAACTGAAGCTTTCTTT.

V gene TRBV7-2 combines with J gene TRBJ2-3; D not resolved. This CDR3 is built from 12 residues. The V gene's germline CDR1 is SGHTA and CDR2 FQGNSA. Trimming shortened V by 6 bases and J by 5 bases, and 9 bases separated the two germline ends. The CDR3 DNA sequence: TGTGCCAGCAGTGAAGAAGGAGATACGCAGTATTTT. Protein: CASSEEGDTQYF.

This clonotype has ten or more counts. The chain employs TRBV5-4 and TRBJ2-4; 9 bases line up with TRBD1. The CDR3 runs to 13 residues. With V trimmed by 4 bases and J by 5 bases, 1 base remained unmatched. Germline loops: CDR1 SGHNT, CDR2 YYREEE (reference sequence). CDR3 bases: TGTGCCAGCAGCCGGGACAGGGAAAACATTCAGTACTTC. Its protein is CASSRDRENIQYF.

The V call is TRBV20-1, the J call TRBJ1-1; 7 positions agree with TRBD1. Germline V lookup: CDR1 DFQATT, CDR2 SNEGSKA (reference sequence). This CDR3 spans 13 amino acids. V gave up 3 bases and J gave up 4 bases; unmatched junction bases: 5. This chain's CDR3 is CSARATGRTEAFF. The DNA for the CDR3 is TGCAGTGCTAGGGCGACAGGGCGCACTGAAGCTTTCTTT.

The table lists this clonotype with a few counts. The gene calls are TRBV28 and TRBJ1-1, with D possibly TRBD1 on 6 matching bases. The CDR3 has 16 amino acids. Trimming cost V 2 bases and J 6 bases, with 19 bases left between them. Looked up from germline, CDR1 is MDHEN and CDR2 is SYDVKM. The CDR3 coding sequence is TGTGCCAGCAGTTTACAGTATCGGCGGGGGCTGGCTGAAGCTTTCTTT. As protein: CASSLQYRRGLAEAFF. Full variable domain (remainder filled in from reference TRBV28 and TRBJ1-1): DVKVTQSSRYLVKRTGEKVFLECVQDMDHENMFWYRQDPGLGLRLIYFSYDVKMKEKGDIPEGYSVSREKKERFSLILESASTNQTSMYLCASSLQYRRGLAEAFFGQGTRLTVV.

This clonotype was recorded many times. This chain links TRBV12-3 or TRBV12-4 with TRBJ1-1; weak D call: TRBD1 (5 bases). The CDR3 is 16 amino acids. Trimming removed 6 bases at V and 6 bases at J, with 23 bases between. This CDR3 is CASSSRSPGGRAEAFF. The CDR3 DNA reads TGTGCCAGCAGCAGTCGGTCTCCCGGGGGACGGGCTGAAGCTTTCTTT.